This T cell receptor beta chain was captured by sequencing in a study of Ad26.COV2.S vaccination and SARS-CoV-2 variants. Study background: COV1001, an Ad26.COV2.S trial, supplied this vaccine-arm donor. Each vaccinee took Ad26.COV2.S intramuscularly, once or twice 56 days apart.

Some clones are missing from TCRdb's copy, which holds only in-frame ones; the method was immunoSEQ multiplex PCR. The sample shows over 250,000 clones, approximately 87% of them seen only once. Details on this clone: What it recognizes is unknown.

Findings of the study overall: Post-vaccination spike-specific CD8+ and CD4+ T cell responses reportedly had substantial breadth.

Documented treatment: some 19 received Ad26.COV2.S at low or high dose, single or two shots; several received placebo; per-sample allocation not given. Sampling took place 63 days after the first vaccine or placebo injection. The CDR3 loop spans 14 amino acids. This receptor was identified in a person between 18 and 65 years old who received the Ad26.COV2.S COVID-19 vaccine or a placebo. Sequenced material: peripheral blood, taken in a trial of Ad26.COV2.S vaccine versus placebo. The chain has TRBV21-1 and TRBJ1-1; the DNA was not compared with TRBD1, the D call given in the table. TRBV21-1 is marked as a pseudogene. The CDR3, as DNA: TGTGCCAGCAGCAAAGCAGGGGCCAACACTGAAGCTTTCTTT. Amino acids: CASSKAGANTEAFF.